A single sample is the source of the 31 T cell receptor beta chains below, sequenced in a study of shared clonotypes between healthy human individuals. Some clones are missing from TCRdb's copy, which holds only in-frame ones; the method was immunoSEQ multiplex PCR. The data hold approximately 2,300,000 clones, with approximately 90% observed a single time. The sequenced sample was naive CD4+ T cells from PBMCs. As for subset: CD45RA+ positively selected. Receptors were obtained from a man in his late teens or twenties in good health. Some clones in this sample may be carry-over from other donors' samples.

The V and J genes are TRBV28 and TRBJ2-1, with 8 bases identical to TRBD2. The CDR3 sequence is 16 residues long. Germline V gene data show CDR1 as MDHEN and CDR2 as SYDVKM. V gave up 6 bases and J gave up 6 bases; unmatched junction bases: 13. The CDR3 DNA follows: TGTGCCAGCAGCCTAGGACGGGGGGGGTACACCAATGAGCAGTTCTTC. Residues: CASSLGRGGYTNEQFF.

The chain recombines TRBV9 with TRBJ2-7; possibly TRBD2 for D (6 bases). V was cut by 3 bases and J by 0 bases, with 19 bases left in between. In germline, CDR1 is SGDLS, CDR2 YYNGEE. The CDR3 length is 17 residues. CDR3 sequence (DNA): TGTGCCAGCAGCGCCGGTTCCCCCCACGGGAGCTCCTACGAGCAGTACTTC. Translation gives CASSAGSPHGSSYEQYF. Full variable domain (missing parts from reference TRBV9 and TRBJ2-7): DSGVTQTPKHLITATGQRVTLRCSPRSGDLSVYWYQQSLDQGLQFLIQYYNGEERAKGNILERFSAQQFPDLHSELNLSSLELGDSALYFCASSAGSPHGSSYEQYFGPGTRLTVT.

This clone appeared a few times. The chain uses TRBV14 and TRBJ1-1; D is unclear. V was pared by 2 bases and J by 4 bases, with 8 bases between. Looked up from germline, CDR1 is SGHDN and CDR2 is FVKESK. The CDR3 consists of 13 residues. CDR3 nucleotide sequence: TGTGCCAGCAGCCAAAACGCCGGCACTGAAGCTTTCTTT. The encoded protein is CASSQNAGTEAFF.

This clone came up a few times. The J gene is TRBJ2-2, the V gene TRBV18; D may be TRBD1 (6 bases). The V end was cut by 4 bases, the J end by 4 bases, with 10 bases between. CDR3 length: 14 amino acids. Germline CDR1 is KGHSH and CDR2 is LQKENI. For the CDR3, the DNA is TGTGCCAGCTCACTACAGGGCGGCACCGGGGAGCTGTTTTTT. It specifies CASSLQGGTGELFF.

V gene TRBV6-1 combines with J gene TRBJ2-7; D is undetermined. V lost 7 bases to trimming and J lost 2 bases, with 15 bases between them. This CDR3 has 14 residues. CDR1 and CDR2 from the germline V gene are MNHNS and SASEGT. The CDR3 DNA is TGTGCCAGCATCCTCACGGGCAGCGCCTACGAGCAGTACTTC. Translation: CASILTGSAYEQYF.

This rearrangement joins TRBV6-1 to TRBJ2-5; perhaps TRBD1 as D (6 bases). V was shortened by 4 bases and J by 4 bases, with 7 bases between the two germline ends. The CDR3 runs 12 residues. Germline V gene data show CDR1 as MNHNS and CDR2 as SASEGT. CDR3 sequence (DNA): TGTGCCAGCAGTGCACAGGGAGAGACCCAGTACTTC. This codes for CASSAQGETQYF.

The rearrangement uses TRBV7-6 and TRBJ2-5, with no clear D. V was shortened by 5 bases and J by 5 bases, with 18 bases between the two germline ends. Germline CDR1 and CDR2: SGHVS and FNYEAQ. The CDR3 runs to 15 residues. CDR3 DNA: TGTGCCAGCAGCCCAAGGACCTGGGTGAGGGAGACCCAGTACTTC. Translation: CASSPRTWVRETQYF.

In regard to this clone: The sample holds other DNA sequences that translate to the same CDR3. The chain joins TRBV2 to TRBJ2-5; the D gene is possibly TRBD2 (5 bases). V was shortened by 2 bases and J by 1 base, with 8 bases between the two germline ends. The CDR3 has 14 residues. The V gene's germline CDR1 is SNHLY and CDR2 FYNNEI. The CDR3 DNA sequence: TGTGCCAGCAGTGAAATAACTAGCCAAGAGACCCAGTACTTC. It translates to CASSEITSQETQYF.

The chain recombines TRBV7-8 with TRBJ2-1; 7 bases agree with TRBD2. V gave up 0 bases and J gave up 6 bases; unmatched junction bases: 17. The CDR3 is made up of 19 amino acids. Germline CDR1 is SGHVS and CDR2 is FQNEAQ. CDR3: CASSLALLGWSGTGNEQFF. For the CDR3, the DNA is TGTGCCAGCAGCTTAGCTCTTTTGGGTTGGAGCGGGACGGGCAATGAGCAGTTCTTC.

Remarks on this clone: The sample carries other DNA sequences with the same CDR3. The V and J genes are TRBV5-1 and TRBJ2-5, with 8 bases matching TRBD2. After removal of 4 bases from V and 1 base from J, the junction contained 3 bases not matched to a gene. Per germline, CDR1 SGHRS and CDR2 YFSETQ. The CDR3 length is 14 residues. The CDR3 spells CASSLGTSQETQYF. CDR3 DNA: TGCGCCAGCAGCCTGGGGACTAGCCAAGAGACCCAGTACTTC.

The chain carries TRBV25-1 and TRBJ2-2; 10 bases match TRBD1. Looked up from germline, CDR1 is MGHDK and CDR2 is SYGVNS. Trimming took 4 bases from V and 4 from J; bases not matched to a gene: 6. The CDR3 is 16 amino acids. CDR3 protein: CASSVSGTGVTGELFF. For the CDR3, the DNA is TGTGCCAGCAGTGTTTCCGGGACAGGGGTCACCGGGGAGCTGTTTTTT. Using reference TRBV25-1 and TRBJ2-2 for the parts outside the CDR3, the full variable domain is EADIYQTPRYLVIGTGKKITLECSQTMGHDKMYWYQQDPGMELHLIHYSYGVNSTEKGDLSSESTVSRIRTEHFPLTLESARPSHTSQYLCASSVSGTGVTGELFFGEGSRLTVL.

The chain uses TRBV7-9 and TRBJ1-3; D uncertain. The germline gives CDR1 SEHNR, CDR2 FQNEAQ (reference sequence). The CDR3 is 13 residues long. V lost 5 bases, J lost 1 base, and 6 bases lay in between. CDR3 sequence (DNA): TGTGCCAGCAGCGTCGCATCTGGAAACACCATATATTTT. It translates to CASSVASGNTIYF.

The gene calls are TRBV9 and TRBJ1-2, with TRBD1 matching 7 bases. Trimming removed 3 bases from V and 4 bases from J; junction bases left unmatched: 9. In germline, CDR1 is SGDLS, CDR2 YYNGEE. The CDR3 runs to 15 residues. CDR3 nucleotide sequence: TGTGCCAGCAGCGCCGGTCGGGGACAGATCTATGGCTACACCTTC. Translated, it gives CASSAGRGQIYGYTF. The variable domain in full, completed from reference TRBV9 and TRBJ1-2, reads DSGVTQTPKHLITATGQRVTLRCSPRSGDLSVYWYQQSLDQGLQFLIQYYNGEERAKGNILERFSAQQFPDLHSELNLSSLELGDSALYFCASSAGRGQIYGYTFGSGTRLTVV.

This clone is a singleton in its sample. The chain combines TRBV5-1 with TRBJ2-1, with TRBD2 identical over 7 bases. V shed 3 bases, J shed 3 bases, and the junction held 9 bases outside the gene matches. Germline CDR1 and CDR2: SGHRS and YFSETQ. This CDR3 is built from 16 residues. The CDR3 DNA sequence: TGCGCCAGCAGCTCCCTTCCAGCGGGAATCTACAATGAGCAGTTCTTC. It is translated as CASSSLPAGIYNEQFF. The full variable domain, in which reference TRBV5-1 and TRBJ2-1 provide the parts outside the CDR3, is KAGVTQTPRYLIKTRGQQVTLSCSPISGHRSVSWYQQTPGQGLQFLFEYFSETQRNKGNFPGRFSGRQFSNSRSEMNVSTLELGDSALYLCASSSLPAGIYNEQFFGPGTRLTVL.

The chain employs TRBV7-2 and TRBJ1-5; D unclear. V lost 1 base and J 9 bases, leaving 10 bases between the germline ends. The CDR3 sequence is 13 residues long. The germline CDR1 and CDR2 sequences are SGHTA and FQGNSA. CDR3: CASSLEAPGPQHF. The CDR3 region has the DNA TGTGCCAGCAGCTTAGAGGCTCCCGGGCCCCAGCATTTT.

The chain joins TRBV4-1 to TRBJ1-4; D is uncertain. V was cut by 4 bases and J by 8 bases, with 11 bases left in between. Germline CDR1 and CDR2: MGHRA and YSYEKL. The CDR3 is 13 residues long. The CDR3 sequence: CASSPQASEKLFF. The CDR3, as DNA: TGCGCCAGCAGCCCCCAGGCCAGCGAAAAACTGTTTTTT.

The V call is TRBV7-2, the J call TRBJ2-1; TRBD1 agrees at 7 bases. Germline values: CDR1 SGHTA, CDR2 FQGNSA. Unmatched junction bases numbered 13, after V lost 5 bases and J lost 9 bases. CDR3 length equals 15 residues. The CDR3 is CASSPLSGTAGEQFF. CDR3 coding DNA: TGTGCCAGCAGCCCCTTGTCTGGGACAGCTGGTGAGCAGTTCTTC.

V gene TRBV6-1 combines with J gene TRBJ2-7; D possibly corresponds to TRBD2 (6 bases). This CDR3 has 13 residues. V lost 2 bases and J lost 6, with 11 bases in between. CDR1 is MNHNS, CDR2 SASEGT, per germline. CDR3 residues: CASSERLALEQYF. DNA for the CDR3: TGTGCCAGCAGTGAACGGCTAGCGCTCGAGCAGTACTTC.

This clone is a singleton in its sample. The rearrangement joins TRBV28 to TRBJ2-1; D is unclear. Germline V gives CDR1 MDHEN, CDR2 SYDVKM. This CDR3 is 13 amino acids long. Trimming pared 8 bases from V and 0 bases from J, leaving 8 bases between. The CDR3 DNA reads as TGTGCCAGCGCATACAGCTCCTACAATGAGCAGTTCTTC. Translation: CASAYSSYNEQFF.

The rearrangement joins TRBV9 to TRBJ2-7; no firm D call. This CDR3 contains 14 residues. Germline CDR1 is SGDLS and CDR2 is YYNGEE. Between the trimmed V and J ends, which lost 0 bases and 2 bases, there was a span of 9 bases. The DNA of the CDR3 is TGTGCCAGCAGCGTAGATCCCTACGCCTACGAGCAGTACTTC. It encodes CASSVDPYAYEQYF.

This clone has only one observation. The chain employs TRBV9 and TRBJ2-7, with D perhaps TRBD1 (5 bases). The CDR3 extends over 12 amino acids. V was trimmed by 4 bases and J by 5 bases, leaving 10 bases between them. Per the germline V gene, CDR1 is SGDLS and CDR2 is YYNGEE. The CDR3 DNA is TGTGCCAGCAGCTTCCAGGGAAACGAGCAGTACTTC. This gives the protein CASSFQGNEQYF.

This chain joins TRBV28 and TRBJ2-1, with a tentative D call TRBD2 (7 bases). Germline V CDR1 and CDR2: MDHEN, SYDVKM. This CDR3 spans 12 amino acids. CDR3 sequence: CAGGARYNEQFF. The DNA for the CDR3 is TGTGCGGGGGGGGCCCGTTACAATGAGCAGTTCTTC.

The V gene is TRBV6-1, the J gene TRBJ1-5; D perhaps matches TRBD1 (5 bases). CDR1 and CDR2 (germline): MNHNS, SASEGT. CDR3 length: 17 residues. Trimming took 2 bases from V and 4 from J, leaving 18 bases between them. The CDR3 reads CASSEIPRRGGNQPQHF. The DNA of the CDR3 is TGTGCCAGCAGTGAAATTCCGAGGAGGGGTGGAAATCAGCCCCAGCATTTT.

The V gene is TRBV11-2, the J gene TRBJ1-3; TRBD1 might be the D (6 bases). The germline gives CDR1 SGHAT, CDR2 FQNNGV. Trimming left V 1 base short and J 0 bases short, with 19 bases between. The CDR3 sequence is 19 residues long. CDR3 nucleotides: TGTGCCAGCAGCTTAGCCCTAAGGACAGCACCCACCTCTGGAAACACCATATATTTT. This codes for CASSLALRTAPTSGNTIYF.

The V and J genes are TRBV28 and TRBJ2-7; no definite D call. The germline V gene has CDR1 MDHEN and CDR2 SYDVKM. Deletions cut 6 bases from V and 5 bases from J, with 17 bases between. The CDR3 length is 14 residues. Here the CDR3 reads CASSPPQQRHEQYF. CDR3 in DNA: TGTGCCAGCAGCCCCCCCCAGCAACGACACGAGCAGTACTTC.

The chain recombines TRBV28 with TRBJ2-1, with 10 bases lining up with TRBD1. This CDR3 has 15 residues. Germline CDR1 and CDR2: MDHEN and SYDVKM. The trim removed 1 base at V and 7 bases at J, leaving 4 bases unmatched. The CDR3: CASSLSGQGRNEQFF. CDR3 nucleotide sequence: TGTGCCAGCAGTTTATCGGGACAGGGGAGGAATGAGCAGTTCTTC.

The CDR3 loop reads CASSRQPLGEQYF. CDR3 bases: TGTGCCAGCAGTCGCCAACCGTTAGGAGAGCAGTACTTC. The genes are TRBV6-5 and TRBJ2-7; D ambiguous. Looked up from germline, CDR1 is MNHEY and CDR2 is SVGAGI. This CDR3 has 13 amino acids. Trimming stripped 5 bases from V and 7 bases from J, with 15 bases between.

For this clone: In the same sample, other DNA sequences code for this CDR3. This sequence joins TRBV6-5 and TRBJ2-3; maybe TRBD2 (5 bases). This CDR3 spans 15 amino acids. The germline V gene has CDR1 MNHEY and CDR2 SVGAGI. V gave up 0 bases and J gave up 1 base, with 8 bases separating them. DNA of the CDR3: TGTGCCAGCAGTTACTCGAGGGCCGGCACAGATACGCAGTATTTT. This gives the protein CASSYSRAGTDTQYF.

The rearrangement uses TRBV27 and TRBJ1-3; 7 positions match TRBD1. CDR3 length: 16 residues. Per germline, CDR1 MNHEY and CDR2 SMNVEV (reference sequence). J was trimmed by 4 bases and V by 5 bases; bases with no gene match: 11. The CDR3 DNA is TGTGCCAGCAGTCCCCGCCCATGGGGACAGGGAAACACCATATATTTT. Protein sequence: CASSPRPWGQGNTIYF.

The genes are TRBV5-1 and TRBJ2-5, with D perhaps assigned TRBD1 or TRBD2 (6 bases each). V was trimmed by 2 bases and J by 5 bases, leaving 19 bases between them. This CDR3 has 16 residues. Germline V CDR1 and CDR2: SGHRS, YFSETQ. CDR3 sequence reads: CASSFGSWGAGETQYF. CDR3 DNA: TGCGCCAGCAGCTTTGGAAGTTGGGGGGCCGGGGAGACCCAGTACTTC.

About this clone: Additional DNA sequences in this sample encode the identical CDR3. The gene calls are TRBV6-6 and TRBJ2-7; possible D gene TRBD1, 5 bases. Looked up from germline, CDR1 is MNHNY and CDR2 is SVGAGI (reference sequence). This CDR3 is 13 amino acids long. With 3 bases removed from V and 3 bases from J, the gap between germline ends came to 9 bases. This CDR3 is CASSYSRGYEQYF. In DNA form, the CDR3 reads TGTGCCAGCAGTTATAGTAGGGGCTACGAGCAGTACTTC.